The next 29 T cell receptor beta chains were all read from a single sample in a study of OX40 agonist ivuxolimab in advanced cancers. The assay was immunoSEQ multiplex PCR, and TCRdb's table has in-frame clones only and misses some. The sample yields 20,000 or so clones, 83% seen once. The sequencing used CD4+ or CD8+ T cells sorted from blood, collected in a trial of the OX40 agonist ivuxolimab. These receptors were taken from an adult with an advanced solid tumor such as melanoma, head and neck, liver or kidney cancer.

This rearrangement joins TRBV6-4 to TRBJ2-1; 11 bases are shared with TRBD2. The J segment lost 6 bases and the V segment lost 0 bases, leaving 4 bases of the junction unmatched. Germline V gene data show CDR1 as MRHNA and CDR2 as SNTAGT. The CDR3 totals 16 residues. The CDR3 DNA follows: TGTGCCAGCAGTGACTCGAGCGGGACTAGCGGCAATGAGCAGTTCTTC. Its translation: CASSDSSGTSGNEQFF.

The chain employs TRBV6-5 and TRBJ1-1, with 9 bases matching TRBD1. The CDR3 loop spans 14 amino acids. The J segment lost 4 bases and the V segment lost 0 bases, leaving 0 bases of the junction unmatched. Germline V gene lookup returns CDR1 MNHEY and CDR2 SVGAGI. The CDR3: CASSYSTGGTEAFF. The CDR3 nucleotides are TGTGCCAGCAGTTACTCGACAGGGGGCACTGAAGCTTTCTTT.

V usage is TRBV7-9 and J usage is TRBJ1-2, with 12 bases identical to TRBD1. Germline V gives CDR1 SEHNR, CDR2 FQNEAQ (reference sequence). CDR3 length equals 15 residues. J was trimmed by 3 bases and V by 3 bases; bases with no gene match: 2. The CDR3 loop is CASSFRDRGHYGYTF. Here the CDR3 DNA reads TGTGCCAGCAGCTTTCGGGACAGGGGGCACTATGGCTACACCTTC. The full variable domain, rest sourced from reference TRBV7-9 and TRBJ1-2, is DTGVSQNPRHKITKRGQNVTFRCDPISEHNRLYWYRQTLGQGPEFLTYFQNEAQLEKSRLLSDRFSAERPKGSFSTLEIQRTEQGDSAMYLCASSFRDRGHYGYTFGSGTRLTVV.

The genes are TRBV4-1 and TRBJ2-2; D unclear. V was pared by 4 bases and J by 8 bases, with 17 bases between. The CDR3 consists of 15 residues. Germline V gives CDR1 MGHRA, CDR2 YSYEKL. The CDR3 reads CASSPRGPGEGELFF. The CDR3 bases are TGCGCCAGCAGCCCGCGAGGACCGGGTGAGGGGGAGCTGTTTTTT.

The chain joins TRBV19 to TRBJ1-1; perhaps TRBD1 as D (5 bases). The germline V gene encodes CDR1 LNHDA and CDR2 SQIVND (reference sequence). The CDR3 spans 14 residues. Trimming stripped 6 bases from V and 1 base from J, with 12 bases between. The CDR3, as DNA: TGTGCCAGTAGGCCTTCAGGGTGGAACACTGAAGCTTTCTTT. Translation gives CASRPSGWNTEAFF.

The chain links TRBV19 to TRBJ2-7; D unresolved. Germline V gene lookup returns CDR1 LNHDA and CDR2 SQIVND (reference sequence). The CDR3 covers 12 residues. Trimming took 8 bases from V and 2 from J, leaving 10 bases between them. CDR3 loop: CASGNSPYEQYF. In DNA, the CDR3 is TGTGCCAGTGGTAACAGTCCCTACGAGCAGTACTTC. The full variable domain, with the rest looked up from reference TRBV19 and TRBJ2-7, is DGGITQSPKYLFRKEGQNVTLSCEQNLNHDAMYWYRQDPGQGLRLIYYSQIVNDFQKGDIAEGYSVSREKKESFPLTVTSAQKNPTAFYLCASGNSPYEQYFGPGTRLTVT.

The chain carries TRBV30 and TRBJ2-5; D is unresolved. Germline loops: CDR1 GTSNPN, CDR2 SVGIG (reference sequence). With 2 bases removed from V and 2 bases from J, the gap between germline ends came to 9 bases. This CDR3 region has 13 residues. The CDR3 spells CAWSRGFQETQYF. The CDR3 DNA reads as TGTGCCTGGAGTCGAGGATTTCAAGAGACCCAGTACTTC.

Turning to this clone: The sample carries other DNA sequences with the same CDR3. V and J are TRBV27 and TRBJ1-3, with TRBD1 as a possible D gene (6 bases). The germline V and J ends were trimmed by 5 bases and 1 base, with 9 bases remaining between them. Germline assignment: CDR1 MNHEY and CDR2 SMNVEV (reference sequence). There are 14 residues in the CDR3. The CDR3 DNA follows: TGTGCCAGCAGTCTCAGGGGTTCTGGAAACACCATATATTTT. Its translation is CASSLRGSGNTIYF.

This chain links TRBV15 with TRBJ1-1; 7 nucleotides match TRBD1. Losses at the gene ends were 6 bases for V and 3 bases for J; bases not matched to a gene: 10. Germline assignment: CDR1 LNHNV and CDR2 YYDKDF (reference sequence). CDR3 length: 15 amino acids. CDR3 residues: CATRWGNRGHTEAFF. The CDR3 coding sequence is TGTGCCACCAGGTGGGGGAACAGGGGTCACACTGAAGCTTTCTTT.

This chain connects TRBV28 to TRBJ1-4, with D perhaps matching TRBD1 (5 bases). The CDR3 is made up of 15 amino acids. CDR1 is MDHEN and CDR2 is SYDVKM in the germline V gene. The V gene lost 2 bases and the J gene lost 5 bases, with 12 bases spanning the gap. Here the CDR3 reads CASSLMGVGNEKLFF. The CDR3 DNA sequence: TGTGCCAGCAGTTTAATGGGGGTGGGGAATGAAAAACTGTTTTTT.

The chain carries TRBV10-3 and TRBJ2-5; 9 bases match TRBD2. The closer fit of TRBJ2-7 to the DNA end suggests the J call may be wrong. Per germline, CDR1 ENHRY and CDR2 SYGVKD. The CDR3 loop spans 13 amino acids. The CDR3 DNA reads as TGTGCCAGCCGACTAGCGGAGACCTACGAGCAGTACTTC. Its protein product is CASRLAETYEQYF.

The chain links TRBV27 to TRBJ1-2; D remains ambiguous. This CDR3 has 13 amino acids. V was cut by 8 bases and J by 0 bases, with 10 bases left in between. Germline V gene sequence: CDR1 MNHEY, CDR2 SMNVEV (reference sequence). CDR3 amino acids: CASGSPTNYGYTF. CDR3 DNA sequence: TGTGCCAGCGGTAGCCCCACTAACTATGGCTACACCTTC.

The chain employs TRBV5-6 and TRBJ2-7; D gene ambiguous. CDR1 and CDR2 (germline): SGHDT, YYEEEE. V lost 2 bases and J lost 1, with 1 base in between. This CDR3 spans 11 amino acids. The CDR3 DNA is TGTGCCAGCAGCTTTTCCTACGAGCAGTACTTC. This sequence encodes CASSFSYEQYF. The full variable domain, with the rest looked up from reference TRBV5-6 and TRBJ2-7, is DAGVTQSPTHLIKTRGQQVTLRCSPKSGHDTVSWYQQALGQGPQFIFQYYEEEERQRGNFPDRFSGHQFPNYSSELNVNALLLGDSALYLCASSFSYEQYFGPGTRLTVT.

V usage is TRBV9 and J usage is TRBJ2-3; 8 positions match TRBD2. Germline V lookup: CDR1 SGDLS, CDR2 YYNGEE. The CDR3 totals 15 residues. Germline trimming cut 4 bases from V and 2 bases from J; bases unmatched to any gene: 6. CDR3 sequence reads: CASSLAGRATDTQYF. Here the CDR3 DNA reads TGTGCCAGCAGCCTCGCCGGGAGGGCCACAGATACGCAGTATTTT.

This clone was counted only a few times. The junction shows a germline mismatch at one end, possibly a read error. The chain couples TRBV7-7 to TRBJ2-5; TRBD2 agrees at 7 bases. The V gene's germline CDR1 is SSHAT and CDR2 FNYEAQ (reference sequence). The CDR3 has 19 amino acids. This chain's CDR3 is CASSLAPPEGLAAKETQYF. The CDR3 DNA follows: TGTGCTAGCAGCTTAGCTCCACCTGAGGGGCTAGCGGCGAAAGAGACCCAGTACTTC. Based on the CDR3 plus reference TRBV7-7 and TRBJ2-5, the full variable domain is GAGVSQSPRYKVTKRGQDVTLRCDPISSHATLYWYQQALGQGPEFLTYFNYEAQPDKSGLPSDRFSAERPEGSISTLTIQRTEQRDSAMYRCASSLAPPEGLAAKETQYFGPGTRLLVL.

The chain recombines TRBV6-1 with TRBJ1-5; D unresolved. Germline V gene lookup returns CDR1 MNHNS and CDR2 SASEGT. This CDR3 comprises 15 residues. The ends were cut back, 2 bases at V and 3 bases at J, with 11 bases in the middle. The DNA of the CDR3 is TGTGCCAGCAGTGAATGGTCGGGAATCAATCAGCCCCAGCATTTT. This sequence encodes CASSEWSGINQPQHF.

This clone was seen just once. This rearrangement joins TRBV5-1 to TRBJ2-1; D uncertain. The V end was cut by 2 bases, the J end by 0 bases, with 9 bases between. This CDR3 is 15 amino acids long. In germline, CDR1 is SGHRS, CDR2 YFSETQ. The DNA for the CDR3 is TGCGCCAGCAGCTTCGATATGAGCTCCTACAATGAGCAGTTCTTC. Protein product: CASSFDMSSYNEQFF.

The V and J genes are TRBV5-8 and TRBJ2-1; 9 nucleotides align to TRBD1. Germline V CDR1 and CDR2: SGHTS, YDEGEE. J was trimmed by 7 bases and V by 0 bases; bases with no gene match: 2. There are 14 residues in the CDR3. The CDR3 DNA sequence: TGTGCCAGCAGCTTGGGGGACAGGGTAAATGAGCAGTTCTTC. It translates to CASSLGDRVNEQFF.

The chain joins TRBV11-2 to TRBJ2-5, with D hard to call. The DNA end is a closer match to TRBJ2-7, so the J assignment may be wrong. The V gene's germline CDR1 is SGHAT and CDR2 FQNNGV. This CDR3 comprises 13 residues. The CDR3 region is CASSLAPSYEQYF. CDR3 sequence (DNA): TGTGCCAGCAGCTTAGCTCCCTCCTACGAGCAGTACTTC.

This clone was detected only a few times. The CDR3 sequence: CAIGEGNTIYF. Written as DNA, the CDR3 is TGTGCCATCGGGGAGGGGAACACCATATATTTT. This rearrangement joins TRBV10-3 to TRBJ1-3, with D possibly matching TRBD1 (5 bases). V lost 8 bases and J 7 bases, leaving 9 bases between the germline ends. In germline, CDR1 is ENHRY, CDR2 SYGVKD. CDR3 length equals 11 residues.

This rearrangement joins TRBV9 to TRBJ2-7; D gene ambiguous. The CDR3 is 15 residues long. The V end was cut by 4 bases, the J end by 6 bases, with 20 bases between. CDR1 is SGDLS and CDR2 is YYNGEE in the germline V gene. In DNA form, the CDR3 reads TGTGCCAGCAGCCCGCAGCCCTCATATTCGGGCGAGCAGTACTTC. Translation gives CASSPQPSYSGEQYF. The full variable domain, rest sourced from reference TRBV9 and TRBJ2-7, is DSGVTQTPKHLITATGQRVTLRCSPRSGDLSVYWYQQSLDQGLQFLIQYYNGEERAKGNILERFSAQQFPDLHSELNLSSLELGDSALYFCASSPQPSYSGEQYFGPGTRLTVT.

The chain's CDR3 is CASSLDLGGYTF. The CDR3 DNA is TGTGCCAGCAGCTTAGATCTTGGGGGCTACACCTTC. The genes are TRBV7-8 and TRBJ1-2; no firm D call. CDR1 is SGHVS and CDR2 is FQNEAQ in the germline V gene. The CDR3 is 12 residues long. V was pared by 1 base and J by 8 bases, with 8 bases between. Looking up the rest from reference TRBV7-8 and TRBJ1-2 gives the full variable domain: GAGVSQSPRYKVAKRGQDVALRCDPISGHVSLFWYQQALGQGPEFLTYFQNEAQLDKSGLPSDRFFAERPEGSVSTLKIQRTQQEDSAVYLCASSLDLGGYTFGSGTRLTVV.

The CDR3 sequence is CASSEMWKSGGTDTQYF. The CDR3 region has the DNA TGTGCCAGCAGTGAAATGTGGAAGAGCGGGGGCACAGATACGCAGTATTTT. V gene TRBV6-1 combines with J gene TRBJ2-3, with 7 bases identical to TRBD2. Germline lookup yields CDR1 MNHNS and CDR2 SASEGT. The trim removed 2 bases at V and 1 base at J, leaving 9 bases unmatched. This CDR3 spans 17 amino acids.

The rearrangement joins TRBV7-9 to TRBJ1-1, with D possibly matching TRBD1 (5 bases). The CDR3 runs 15 residues. V dropped 5 bases and J dropped 2 bases, with 15 bases sitting between them. Germline CDR1 reads SEHNR; CDR2 reads FQNEAQ (reference sequence). The CDR3 is CASSVRDGLNTEAFF. The CDR3 region has the DNA TGTGCCAGCAGCGTCCGGGACGGACTAAACACTGAAGCTTTCTTT.

The chain carries TRBV28 and TRBJ1-2, with no clear D. The CDR3 has 13 amino acids. Trimming stripped 6 bases from V and 8 bases from J, with 16 bases between. From germline, CDR1 is MDHEN and CDR2 SYDVKM. The CDR3: CASRDLGGDGYTF. CDR3 sequence (DNA): TGTGCCAGCAGGGACCTTGGAGGAGACGGCTACACCTTC.

This clone has more than one count but fewer than ten. The chain has TRBV7-8 and TRBJ2-3; 7 bases line up with TRBD1. Germline V gene sequence: CDR1 SGHVS, CDR2 FQNEAQ. The length of the CDR3 is 15 residues. With V trimmed by 4 bases and J by 6 bases, 10 bases remained unmatched. The CDR3 nucleotides read TGTGCCAGCAGCTCCTCGGGACAGATACGCGATACGCAGTATTTT. This translates into CASSSSGQIRDTQYF.

The chain has TRBV25-1 and TRBJ1-3; TRBD1 is a possible D gene (5 bases). Germline CDR1 is MGHDK and CDR2 is SYGVNS. CDR3 length equals 17 residues. Trimming left V 7 bases short and J 0 bases short, with 19 bases between. CDR3 sequence: CASNPVPDRSSGNTIYF. The CDR3 bases are TGTGCCAGCAATCCGGTCCCCGACAGAAGCTCTGGAAACACCATATATTTT.

The chain has TRBV18 and TRBJ2-7; maybe TRBD1 (6 bases). This CDR3 is 18 amino acids long. Germline-derived CDR1 and CDR2 are KGHSH and LQKENI. The V and J ends lost 2 bases and 5 bases respectively, with 25 bases between them. The CDR3 coding sequence is TGTGCCAGCTCACCAAAAAGGATGTCAGCTAACAGGGAACACGAGCAGTACTTC. Its protein is CASSPKRMSANREHEQYF.

This chain links TRBV5-6 with TRBJ2-3; no clear D gene. V was trimmed by 2 bases and J by 3 bases, leaving 1 base between them. This CDR3 region has 11 residues. Germline V gene lookup returns CDR1 SGHDT and CDR2 YYEEEE. This CDR3 is CASSFTDTQYF. The CDR3, as DNA: TGTGCCAGCAGCTTTACAGATACGCAGTATTTT. The whole variable domain, filled in from reference TRBV5-6 and TRBJ2-3, reads DAGVTQSPTHLIKTRGQQVTLRCSPKSGHDTVSWYQQALGQGPQFIFQYYEEEERQRGNFPDRFSGHQFPNYSSELNVNALLLGDSALYLCASSFTDTQYFGPGTRLTVL.